This T cell receptor beta chain derives from a study of T cells in localized non-small cell lung cancer. This clone was counted a single time. Libraries were prepared by immunoSEQ multiplex PCR; TCRdb keeps only in-frame clonotypes and omits some of them. Of about 79,000 clones in the sample, approximately 84% were seen once. V gave up 4 bases and J gave up 0 bases; unmatched junction bases: 7. Germline V gene sequence: CDR1 SGHTA, CDR2 FQGNSA. The CDR3 spans 17 residues. The source material was peripheral blood, sampled before any cancer treatment. The rearrangement links TRBV7-2 to TRBJ2-3, with TRBD2 identical over 10 bases. The receptor was derived from a female donor of 60 years or more with stage I lung adenocarcinoma. The CDR3 sequence is CASSYRTSGASTDTQYF. DNA for the CDR3: TGTGCCAGCAGCTACCGGACTAGCGGCGCTAGCACAGATACGCAGTATTTT. The variable domain in full, completed from reference TRBV7-2 and TRBJ2-3, reads GAGVSQSPSNKVTEKGKDVELRCDPISGHTALYWYRQSLGQGLEFLIYFQGNSAPDKSGLPSDRFSAERTGGSVSTLTIQRTQQEDSAVYLCASSYRTSGASTDTQYFGPGTRLTVL.